The 6 T cell receptor beta chains given below trace back to one sample, sequenced in a study of shared clonotypes between healthy human individuals. Clones were read by immunoSEQ multiplex PCR, and TCRdb kept only the in-frame ones, dropping some. The table has 1,400,000 or so clones, about 98.5% seen once. The sample was naive CD4+ T cells sorted from blood. Subset described: CD45RA+ positively selected. The receptors stem from a man aged 25 to 40 in good health.

Concerning this clone: The sample holds other DNA sequences that translate to the same CDR3. The rearrangement links TRBV5-1 to TRBJ2-5; D not resolved. Germline V gives CDR1 SGHRS, CDR2 YFSETQ. The CDR3 has 12 residues. Trimming took off 2 bases at V and 2 bases at J, with 4 bases between the two ends. Here the CDR3 DNA reads TGCGCCAGCAGCTTTCCGCAAGAGACCCAGTACTTC. Translation gives CASSFPQETQYF.

The chain combines TRBV15 with TRBJ2-7, with D perhaps TRBD2 (10 bases). CDR3 length equals 20 residues. CDR1 LNHNV and CDR2 YYDKDF come from the germline V gene (reference sequence). V lost 3 bases and J lost 4, with 31 bases in between. The CDR3 sequence is CATSRSGQGRLAGVRYEQYF. CDR3 in DNA: TGTGCCACCAGCAGGAGTGGACAGGGGAGGCTAGCGGGAGTAAGGTACGAGCAGTACTTC. Drawing the rest from reference TRBV15 and TRBJ2-7, the complete variable domain is DAMVIQNPRYQVTQFGKPVTLSCSQTLNHNVMYWYQQKSSQAPKLLFHYYDKDFNNEADTPDNFQSRRPNTSFCFLDIRSPGLGDTAMYLCATSRSGQGRLAGVRYEQYFGPGTRLTVT.

The CDR3 reads CASSLEAVKGNIQYF. DNA of the CDR3: TGCGCCAGCAGCTTGGAGGCGGTCAAAGGGAACATTCAGTACTTC. This rearrangement joins TRBV5-1 to TRBJ2-4, with unresolved D. The germline gives CDR1 SGHRS, CDR2 YFSETQ. V lost 0 bases, J lost 7 bases, and 14 bases lay in between. The CDR3 is made up of 15 amino acids.

The chain recombines TRBV21-1 with TRBJ2-1; the table assigns TRBD2, which was not confirmed against the DNA. TRBV21-1 is deemed a pseudogene. CDR3 size: 17 residues. CDR3 coding DNA: TGTGCCAGCAGCAAAGTGGAGGGACCCTCAGAAAGGAATGAGCAGTTCTTC. Encoded protein: CASSKVEGPSERNEQFF.

CDR3 residues: CASSLLPPLAAYNEQFF. For the CDR3, the DNA is TGTGCCAGCAGCTTACTCCCTCCACTAGCGGCTTACAATGAGCAGTTCTTC. The genes are TRBV7-3 and TRBJ2-1, with 8 bases identical to TRBD2. CDR1 and CDR2 (germline): SGHTA, FQGTGA. Unmatched junction bases numbered 10, after V lost 2 bases and J lost 4 bases. This CDR3 is 17 amino acids long.

The CDR3 sequence: CASSVDSNREKLFF. The CDR3 coding sequence is TGTGCCAGCAGCGTAGACTCAAATAGGGAAAAACTGTTTTTT. The rearrangement links TRBV9 to TRBJ1-4; unclear D gene. The V gene lost 0 bases and the J gene lost 8 bases, with 11 bases spanning the gap. The CDR3 is made up of 14 amino acids. Germline CDR1 reads SGDLS; CDR2 reads YYNGEE.